The 23 T cell receptor beta chains below all came from one sample that was sequenced in a study of lymphopenia after photon versus proton radiotherapy (dated by TCRdb to about 2019). Libraries were made using the immunoSEQ multiplex PCR assay. The table was pulled from immuneACCESS by TCRdb, which kept in-frame rearrangements only. Such tables lose some clones; where checked, under half of the loss comes from unresolved V genes, and the rest has no known cause. The sample includes 20,000 or so clones, with 92% observed a single time. 9.4% of the sample is in the top ten clones. The sequencing used peripheral blood, collected from a patient treated with proton-based radiotherapy. These receptors were collected from a woman between 65 and 79 years old with pancreatic cancer. Some clones in this sample may be carry-over from other donors' samples.

DNA of the CDR3: TGCGCCAGCAGCTTGGACGCAGGAGCCGGGGGTGGTCGGGAGCTGTTTTTT. Amino acids: CASSLDAGAGGGRELFF. The rearrangement links TRBV5-1 to TRBJ2-2; TRBD2 might be the D (6 bases). The germline V and J ends were trimmed by 0 bases and 9 bases, with 21 bases remaining between them. Germline-derived CDR1 and CDR2 are SGHRS and YFSETQ. The CDR3 covers 17 residues.

The CDR3 reads CASSTGGGVGGYTF. The CDR3 DNA sequence: TGTGCCAGCAGCACAGGGGGTGGGGTTGGTGGCTACACCTTC. This chain joins TRBV6-1 and TRBJ1-2; TRBD1 agrees at 8 bases. This CDR3 comprises 14 residues. After removal of 6 bases from V and 7 bases from J, the junction contained 10 bases not matched to a gene. Germline V gene data show CDR1 as MNHNS and CDR2 as SASEGT.

The chain combines TRBV9 with TRBJ1-6, with D perhaps matching TRBD1 (5 bases). Germline V CDR1 and CDR2: SGDLS, YYNGEE. Trimming pared 3 bases from V and 0 bases from J, leaving 7 bases between. This CDR3 is built from 15 residues. CDR3 amino acids: CASSGGSSYNSPLHF. CDR3 bases: TGTGCCAGCAGCGGGGGGAGCTCCTATAATTCACCCCTCCACTTT.

This sequence joins TRBV15 and TRBJ2-7; 8 positions agree with TRBD2. CDR3 length: 13 amino acids. The germline CDR1 and CDR2 sequences are LNHNV and YYDKDF (reference sequence). The V gene end was trimmed by 8 bases and the J gene end by 3 bases; junction bases not matched to a gene: 6. The CDR3 reads CATSPGTSYEQYF. CDR3 DNA sequence: TGTGCCACCTCGCCCGGGACTAGCTACGAGCAGTACTTC.

The chain recombines TRBV6-6 with TRBJ1-1; no clear D gene. The CDR3 consists of 12 residues. Looked up from germline, CDR1 is MNHNY and CDR2 is SVGAGI (reference sequence). Trimming cost V 0 bases and J 4 bases, with 3 bases left between them. In DNA form, the CDR3 reads TGTGCCAGCAGTTACTCGACCACTGAAGCTTTCTTT. Its translation is CASSYSTTEAFF.

The V call is TRBV7-3, the J call TRBJ2-7; 10 nucleotides line up with TRBD2. V lost 3 bases to trimming and J lost 7 bases; unmatched junction nucleotides: 9. Germline V gives CDR1 SGHTA, CDR2 FQGTGA. The CDR3 spans 15 residues. DNA of the CDR3: TGTGCCAGCAGCTTGGGACCGGGACTAGCGATGGAGCAGTACTTC. It encodes CASSLGPGLAMEQYF.

V gene TRBV28 combines with J gene TRBJ1-2; D is uncertain. Trimming shortened V by 10 bases and J by 8 bases, and 14 bases separated the two germline ends. Per germline, CDR1 MDHEN and CDR2 SYDVKM. The length of the CDR3 is 11 residues. The CDR3 reads CATGMLGGYTF. The CDR3 DNA is TGTGCCACTGGCATGCTGGGGGGCTACACCTTC.

V gene TRBV15 combines with J gene TRBJ2-7; D unclear. Trimming removed 3 bases from V and 3 bases from J, with 6 bases in between. From germline, CDR1 is LNHNV and CDR2 YYDKDF (reference sequence). The CDR3 length is 12 residues. DNA of the CDR3: TGTGCCACCAGCAGGGATTACTACGAGCAGTACTTC. Protein: CATSRDYYEQYF. Using reference TRBV15 and TRBJ2-7 for the parts outside the CDR3, the full variable domain is DAMVIQNPRYQVTQFGKPVTLSCSQTLNHNVMYWYQQKSSQAPKLLFHYYDKDFNNEADTPDNFQSRRPNTSFCFLDIRSPGLGDTAMYLCATSRDYYEQYFGPGTRLTVT.

V and J are TRBV14 and TRBJ2-7, with D tentatively TRBD2 (6 bases). Between the trimmed V and J ends, which lost 5 bases and 0 bases, there was a span of 14 bases. Germline loops: CDR1 SGHDN, CDR2 FVKESK. The CDR3 covers 15 residues. CDR3 protein: CASSLTRDSSYEQYF. CDR3 nucleotides: TGTGCCAGCAGCTTAACGAGGGACTCCTCCTACGAGCAGTACTTC.

Details on this clone: Additional DNA sequences in this sample encode the identical CDR3. The chain couples TRBV21-1 to TRBJ2-7; the D segment call TRBD1 is taken from the table without a DNA check. TRBV21-1 is a listed pseudogene. The CDR3 is 19 amino acids. The CDR3 bases are TGTGCCAGCAGCAAAGATCGCAGGGTACCCAGGGCGGCCTCCTACGAGCAGTACTTC. This codes for CASSKDRRVPRAASYEQYF.

The rearrangement uses TRBV5-1 and TRBJ1-3; 8 nucleotides match TRBD1. V lost 0 bases and J lost 4; bases outside the gene matches: 6. The CDR3 consists of 16 residues. In germline, CDR1 is SGHRS, CDR2 YFSETQ. The CDR3 here is CASSLAPGGTGNTIYF. The CDR3 DNA sequence: TGCGCCAGCAGCTTGGCCCCAGGGGGCACGGGAAACACCATATATTTT.

The chain combines TRBV5-1 with TRBJ2-1, with D possibly TRBD1 on 5 matching bases. V lost 0 bases and J 0 bases, leaving 10 bases between the germline ends. The CDR3 length is 16 residues. Germline V gene lookup returns CDR1 SGHRS and CDR2 YFSETQ. The CDR3 nucleotides read TGCGCCAGCAGCTTGGTTCAGGGAACCTCCTACAATGAGCAGTTCTTC. This codes for CASSLVQGTSYNEQFF.

The V call is TRBV30, the J call TRBJ1-1; TRBD1 matches 7 bases. The CDR3 has 16 amino acids. Trimming removed 2 bases from V and 2 bases from J; junction bases left unmatched: 11. Germline V gene data show CDR1 as GTSNPN and CDR2 as SVGIG (reference sequence). The CDR3 loop is CAWSRKRQGGNTEAFF. The CDR3, as DNA: TGTGCCTGGAGTAGGAAGCGGCAGGGGGGCAACACTGAAGCTTTCTTT.

V and J are TRBV2 and TRBJ1-1; 8 positions match TRBD1. CDR1 is SNHLY and CDR2 is FYNNEI in the germline V gene. The CDR3 is 14 amino acids. Germline trimming cut 8 bases from V and 5 bases from J; bases unmatched to any gene: 10. The chain's CDR3 is CASAVQGAGTEAFF. In nucleotides, the CDR3 is TGTGCCAGCGCCGTGCAGGGGGCCGGGACTGAAGCTTTCTTT.

This chain uses TRBV18 with TRBJ1-1; no reliable D call. Germline CDR1 is KGHSH and CDR2 is LQKENI. The V end lost 6 bases, the J end lost 0 bases, and 11 bases lay between the germline ends. CDR3 size: 14 residues. The DNA for the CDR3 is TGTGCCAGCTCGGCGACCTTCATGAACACTGAAGCTTTCTTT. Translating gives CASSATFMNTEAFF.

CDR3 nucleotides: TGTGCCAGCAGTGATTTTGGTAGCAATCAGCCCCAGCATTTT. Its translation: CASSDFGSNQPQHF. V and J are TRBV6-1 and TRBJ1-5; D unresolved. This CDR3 is built from 14 residues. Germline CDR1 and CDR2: MNHNS and SASEGT. Trimming pared 3 bases from V and 0 bases from J, leaving 6 bases between.

This rearrangement joins TRBV2 to TRBJ2-2; D might be TRBD1 (6 bases). V lost 6 bases, J lost 1 base, and 9 bases lay in between. CDR1 and CDR2 (germline): SNHLY, FYNNEI. CDR3 length: 14 residues. The CDR3 sequence is CASSETGNTGELFF. The CDR3, as DNA: TGTGCCAGCAGCGAGACAGGGAACACCGGGGAGCTGTTTTTT. Based on the CDR3 plus reference TRBV2 and TRBJ2-2, the full variable domain is EPEVTQTPSHQVTQMGQEVILRCVPISNHLYFYWYRQILGQKVEFLVSFYNNEISEKSEIFDDQFSVERPDGSNFTLKIRSTKLEDSAMYFCASSETGNTGELFFGEGSRLTVL.

This rearrangement joins TRBV2 to TRBJ1-1; 7 nucleotides line up with TRBD1. Germline loops: CDR1 SNHLY, CDR2 FYNNEI. Trimming cost V 6 bases and J 7 bases; bases outside gene matches: 8. The CDR3 runs 13 residues. The CDR3 nucleotides are TGTGCCAGCAGGACAGACAGGGTTCTTGAAGCTTTCTTT. This encodes CASRTDRVLEAFF.

The genes are TRBV28 and TRBJ2-3, with 10 positions matching TRBD2. CDR1 MDHEN and CDR2 SYDVKM come from the germline V gene. V gave up 5 bases and J gave up 10 bases; unmatched junction bases: 15. The CDR3 is 16 amino acids. CDR3 sequence reads: CASSGRGLARPGAQYF. The CDR3 coding sequence is TGTGCCAGCAGTGGAAGGGGACTAGCGAGACCCGGGGCGCAGTATTTT.

V is TRBV19 and J is TRBJ1-1, with a weak D call TRBD1 (5 bases). The ends were cut back, 4 bases at V and 2 bases at J, with 8 bases in the middle. This CDR3 has 13 amino acids. Germline CDR1 and CDR2: LNHDA and SQIVND (reference sequence). The CDR3 region has the DNA TGTGCCAGTAGTACCGGGGCAAACACTGAAGCTTTCTTT. Protein sequence: CASSTGANTEAFF.

The gene calls are TRBV4-1 and TRBJ1-1, with D possibly being TRBD1 (6 bases). The CDR3 sequence is 17 residues long. Germline loops: CDR1 MGHRA, CDR2 YSYEKL. Trimming cost V 3 bases and J 0 bases, with 17 bases left between them. As DNA, the CDR3 is TGCGCCAGCAGCCAGTTTCCACAGGGACCTCTGAACACTGAAGCTTTCTTT. Translating gives CASSQFPQGPLNTEAFF.

This chain links TRBV15 with TRBJ1-6; D is unclear. Per germline, CDR1 LNHNV and CDR2 YYDKDF (reference sequence). This CDR3 spans 15 amino acids. V was clipped by 1 base and J by 9 bases, with 13 bases between them. CDR3 region: CATSRAGGMGSPLHF. In DNA form, the CDR3 reads TGTGCCACCAGCAGAGCTGGTGGGATGGGTTCACCCCTCCACTTT.

This rearrangement joins TRBV5-4 to TRBJ1-1; no clear D gene. From germline, CDR1 is SGHNT and CDR2 YYREEE (reference sequence). The CDR3 runs 14 residues. V was cut by 0 bases and J by 1 base, with 7 bases left in between. Here the CDR3 reads CASSLEGRNTEAFF. CDR3 nucleotide sequence: TGTGCCAGCAGCTTGGAGGGTCGGAACACTGAAGCTTTCTTT.